This passage covers 24 T cell receptor beta chains from one sample sequenced in a study of Tregs in tolerant kidney transplant recipients. Related graft donors supplied nonmyeloablative bone marrow transplants, and mixed chimerism was transient. The assay was immunoSEQ multiplex PCR, and TCRdb's table has in-frame clones only and misses some. The data show 45,000 or so clones, around nine tenths seen once. Sample: CD8+ T cells from blood (PBMCs), taken 12 months after the transplant. The receptor set was obtained from a human patient who received a combined kidney and bone marrow transplant. The T cells may partly be graft donor cells.

The chain uses TRBV5-1 and TRBJ2-7; 9 bases agree with TRBD2. Trimming removed 3 bases from V and 3 bases from J; junction bases left unmatched: 4. Germline assignment: CDR1 SGHRS and CDR2 YFSETQ. The CDR3 consists of 14 residues. CDR3 region: CASSSAGGGYEQYF. The CDR3 DNA reads TGCGCCAGCAGCTCAGCGGGAGGCGGCTACGAGCAGTACTTC.

The rearrangement joins TRBV29-1 to TRBJ2-1, with D maybe TRBD2 (6 bases). V was pared by 5 bases and J by 5 bases, with 10 bases between. CDR1 and CDR2 (germline): SQVTM, ANQGSEA. The CDR3 runs to 12 residues. CDR3 sequence: CSVLPGDNEQFF. CDR3 sequence (DNA): TGCAGCGTTCTTCCGGGGGACAATGAGCAGTTCTTC.

The chain carries TRBV5-5 and TRBJ2-7; D uncertain. The length of the CDR3 is 16 residues. Germline CDR1 SGHKS, CDR2 YYEKEE (reference sequence). Trimming removed 0 bases from V and 0 bases from J, with 13 bases in between. The CDR3 here is CASSLGLTLFSYEQYF. DNA of the CDR3: TGTGCCAGCAGCTTGGGCCTCACATTGTTCTCCTACGAGCAGTACTTC.

The genes are TRBV27 and TRBJ2-1, with 13 bases lining up with TRBD2. V shed 6 bases and J 6 bases; nucleotides not matched to a gene: 5. CDR3 size: 15 residues. Per the germline V gene, CDR1 is MNHEY and CDR2 is SMNVEV (reference sequence). The CDR3, as DNA: TGTGCCAGCAGCCGACGACTAGCGGGAGGCAATGAGCAGTTCTTC. Its protein is CASSRRLAGGNEQFF.

V and J are TRBV5-6 and TRBJ1-1; D call uncertain. CDR3 size: 15 residues. Germline CDR1 reads SGHDT; CDR2 reads YYEEEE. V was trimmed by 7 bases and J by 1 base, leaving 17 bases between them. The CDR3 DNA reads as TGTGCCAGCCACCTTGTGCGCTCCGGGAACACTGAAGCTTTCTTT. It specifies CASHLVRSGNTEAFF.

The CDR3 DNA is TGTGCCAGCAGCCAGGGGAGCCGCTACGAGCAGTACTTC. Translated: CASSQGSRYEQYF. This rearrangement joins TRBV11-2 to TRBJ2-7, with a tentative D call TRBD1 (6 bases). The germline V and J ends were trimmed by 5 bases and 3 bases, with 11 bases remaining between them. The germline CDR1 and CDR2 sequences are SGHAT and FQNNGV. The CDR3 totals 13 residues.

DNA for the CDR3: TGCGCCAGCAGCGGTTCAGGGGCTGGAAACACCATATATTTT. Translated: CASSGSGAGNTIYF. V and J are TRBV5-1 and TRBJ1-3; possible D gene TRBD1, 6 bases. The germline V gene has CDR1 SGHRS and CDR2 YFSETQ. The V end was cut by 4 bases, the J end by 2 bases, with 10 bases between. The CDR3 has 14 amino acids.

The chain combines TRBV18 with TRBJ1-3; the match to TRBD1 covers 7 bases. With 2 bases clipped from V and 4 bases from J, the junction kept 11 bases outside the gene matches. This CDR3 is built from 17 residues. From germline, CDR1 is KGHSH and CDR2 LQKENI. The CDR3 nucleotides are TGTGCCAGCTCACCAGACGACAGGGTTGGTTCAGGAAACACCATATATTTT. This translates into CASSPDDRVGSGNTIYF.

The V and J genes are TRBV7-9 and TRBJ2-7; 10 nucleotides match TRBD2. Germline assignment: CDR1 SEHNR and CDR2 FQNEAQ (reference sequence). The length of the CDR3 is 17 residues. V dropped 5 bases and J dropped 7; count of bases not matched to a gene: 17. CDR3: CASSGTRLAGARWEQYF. CDR3 nucleotide sequence: TGTGCCAGCAGCGGCACTCGTCTAGCGGGAGCCAGATGGGAGCAGTACTTC.

The chain is built from TRBV11-2 and TRBJ2-7, with unresolved D. Germline assignment: CDR1 SGHAT and CDR2 FQNNGV. V lost 11 bases to trimming and J lost 1 base, with 15 bases between them. The CDR3 is 13 amino acids. The CDR3 bases are TGTGCCGTAAAGGATAGAGGTTCCTACGAGCAGTACTTC. Encoded protein: CAVKDRGSYEQYF.

The chain joins TRBV19 to TRBJ2-7; 8 nucleotides line up with TRBD2. CDR1 LNHDA and CDR2 SQIVND come from the germline V gene (reference sequence). The length of the CDR3 is 15 residues. Germline trimming cut 7 bases from V and 2 bases from J; bases unmatched to any gene: 10. CDR3 sequence: CASTGGEGPPYEQYF. DNA for the CDR3: TGTGCCAGTACCGGGGGGGAGGGACCTCCCTACGAGCAGTACTTC.

V usage is TRBV28 and J usage is TRBJ2-1; 10 bases map to TRBD2. Germline-derived CDR1 and CDR2 are MDHEN and SYDVKM. The CDR3 is 14 residues long. The V gene end was trimmed by 2 bases and the J gene end by 9 bases; junction bases not matched to a gene: 4. The DNA of the CDR3 is TGTGCCAGCAGTTTAAGCGGGGGGGCCGGTGAGCAGTTCTTC. As protein: CASSLSGGAGEQFF.

This clone was observed a single time. This rearrangement joins TRBV9 to TRBJ2-6, with a tentative D call TRBD2 (5 bases). Germline V gene sequence: CDR1 SGDLS, CDR2 YYNGEE. Between the trimmed V and J ends, which lost 2 bases and 7 bases, there was a span of 13 bases. The CDR3 covers 15 residues. CDR3 DNA sequence: TGTGCCAGCAGCGTTCTAGCCTCCCGAGCCAACGTCCTGACTTTC. It encodes CASSVLASRANVLTF. Supplemented by reference TRBV9 and TRBJ2-6, the full variable domain reads DSGVTQTPKHLITATGQRVTLRCSPRSGDLSVYWYQQSLDQGLQFLIQYYNGEERAKGNILERFSAQQFPDLHSELNLSSLELGDSALYFCASSVLASRANVLTFGAGSRLTVL.

J is TRBJ2-7 and V is TRBV7-9; 7 bases are a match to TRBD1. From germline, CDR1 is SEHNR and CDR2 FQNEAQ (reference sequence). V lost 2 bases to trimming and J lost 3 bases; unmatched junction nucleotides: 7. CDR3 length: 15 amino acids. The CDR3 here is CASSLFFGTVYEQYF. The CDR3, as DNA: TGTGCCAGCAGCTTATTCTTTGGGACAGTCTACGAGCAGTACTTC.

This rearrangement joins TRBV29-1 to TRBJ1-2, with 7 bases matching TRBD1. The germline CDR1 and CDR2 sequences are SQVTM and ANQGSEA. The CDR3 loop spans 15 amino acids. After removal of 2 bases from V and 3 bases from J, the junction contained 9 bases not matched to a gene. The CDR3 here is CSVETPQGSHYGYTF. DNA for the CDR3: TGCAGCGTTGAAACCCCACAGGGGTCCCACTATGGCTACACCTTC.

V and J are TRBV27 and TRBJ1-2; 7 nucleotides match TRBD1. CDR1 is MNHEY and CDR2 is SMNVEV in the germline V gene (reference sequence). The CDR3 loop spans 21 amino acids. Trimming took 6 bases from V and 0 from J; bases not matched to a gene: 25. CDR3 DNA: TGTGCCAGCAGGAGCTCCTCCGGGACACAGGGGCCCCACCCAACTAACTATGGCTACACCTTC. It is translated as CASRSSSGTQGPHPTNYGYTF.

The chain joins TRBV5-4 to TRBJ1-1; no reliable D call. This CDR3 region has 12 residues. CDR1 and CDR2 (germline): SGHNT, YYREEE (reference sequence). With 5 bases removed from V and 1 base from J, the gap between germline ends came to 6 bases. CDR3 region: CASSIGNTEAFF. CDR3 coding DNA: TGTGCCAGCAGTATCGGGAACACTGAAGCTTTCTTT.

This rearrangement joins TRBV6-5 to TRBJ2-5; the D gene is possibly TRBD1 (5 bases). The end of the DNA fits TRBJ2-7 better, so the J call may be wrong. Germline loops: CDR1 MNHEY, CDR2 SVGAGI. This CDR3 spans 13 amino acids. The CDR3 here is CASSPRAAYEQYF. CDR3 DNA sequence: TGTGCCAGCTCCCCCAGGGCAGCCTACGAGCAGTACTTC.

This clone was seen only a few times. J is TRBJ2-7 and V is TRBV6-4; tentatively, D is TRBD1 (6 bases). Germline V lookup: CDR1 MRHNA, CDR2 SNTAGT. The V and J ends lost 3 bases and 4 bases respectively, with 10 bases between them. The CDR3 loop spans 13 amino acids. CDR3 protein: CASSEGGTYEQYF. For the CDR3, the DNA is TGTGCCAGCAGTGAAGGGGGTACGTACGAGCAGTACTTC.

This chain joins TRBV1 and TRBJ2-3; TRBD2, the D gene given by the table, was not confirmed from the DNA. TRBV1 is noted as a pseudogene. The CDR3 runs to 17 residues. The CDR3 loop is CTSSPWPGLAFGDTQYF. In nucleotides, the CDR3 is TGCACCAGCAGCCCTTGGCCAGGACTAGCATTTGGAGATACGCAGTATTTT.

V gene TRBV5-4 combines with J gene TRBJ2-3; 9 bases fit TRBD2. CDR1 is SGHNT, CDR2 YYREEE, per germline (reference sequence). The J segment lost 3 bases and the V segment lost 1 base, leaving 9 bases of the junction unmatched. CDR3 size: 17 residues. The CDR3 bases are TGTGCCAGCAGCTTGATAGCGGGGGCCCAACCGACAGATACGCAGTATTTT. Its protein product is CASSLIAGAQPTDTQYF.

This chain's CDR3 is CASSLRTSGDQPQHF. CDR3 sequence (DNA): TGCGCCAGCAGCCTACGTACGTCAGGGGATCAGCCCCAGCATTTT. V is TRBV4-1 and J is TRBJ1-5; TRBD1 might be the D (6 bases). Germline V gives CDR1 MGHRA, CDR2 YSYEKL. The V and J ends lost 4 bases and 5 bases respectively, with 15 bases between them. The CDR3 contains 15 residues.

This chain joins TRBV19 and TRBJ2-1; 8 bases line up with TRBD2. V gave up 6 bases and J gave up 8 bases; unmatched junction bases: 9. This CDR3 is 14 amino acids long. Germline CDR1 LNHDA, CDR2 SQIVND (reference sequence). The CDR3 sequence: CASRLSGGPDEQFF. The DNA of the CDR3 is TGTGCCAGTAGGTTGTCGGGAGGGCCTGATGAGCAGTTCTTC.

This rearrangement joins TRBV30 to TRBJ2-7; 9 bases align to TRBD1. Trimming took 1 base from V and 3 from J; bases not matched to a gene: 4. This CDR3 region has 14 residues. Germline CDR1 reads GTSNPN; CDR2 reads SVGIG (reference sequence). The CDR3 DNA follows: TGTGCCTGGAGTGGGACAGGGGAATACTACGAGCAGTACTTC. Protein: CAWSGTGEYYEQYF.